The rows below give T cell receptor beta chains drawn from one sample of a study of blood T cell repertoires in COVID-19. Clones were read by immunoSEQ multiplex PCR, and TCRdb kept only the in-frame ones, dropping some. The sample consists of over 150,000 clones, roughly 85% of them appearing once. Sequencing was performed on peripheral blood. Every receptor here comes from a man aged 45-60 years with active or convalescent COVID-19. Both conserved end residues are part of each CDR3. A D gene is named only where the DNA matches it firmly. Only some rows state a clone size, as once, few, many or a class for expanded clones.

V gene	D gene	J gene	clone size	CDR3 DNA	CDR3 protein
TRBV7-2	-	TRBJ2-5	-	TGTGCCAGCAGCTTAGAAGGGGCTAGAGGGACCCAGTACTTC	CASSLEGARGTQYF
TRBV3-1/TRBV3-2	TRBD1	TRBJ1-3	-	TGTGCCAGCAGCAATCGACAGGGGAACACCATATATTTT	CASSNRQGNTIYF
TRBV3-1/TRBV3-2	TRBD1	TRBJ1-1	once	TGTGCCAGCAGCCATGGTGACAGGGGCCTCCTCAAAGCTTTCTTT	CASSHGDRGLLKAFF
TRBV7-7	-	TRBJ2-5	-	TGTGCCAGCAGCTTAGGGTCAGGGGGGACCCAAGAGACCCAGTACTTC	CASSLGSGGTQETQYF
TRBV7-2	-	TRBJ2-5	-	TGTGCCAGCAGCTTTCAGGGGTGGGAGACCCAGTACTTC	CASSFQGWETQYF
TRBV28	TRBD2	TRBJ2-2	-	TGTGCCAGCAAAATAACTAGCGGGGACGGAACCGGGGAGCTGTTTTTT	CASKITSGDGTGELFF
TRBV3-1/TRBV3-2	TRBD1	TRBJ1-1	-	TGTGCCAGCAGCCAAGGGGACAGGAACACTGAAGCTTTCTTT	CASSQGDRNTEAFF
TRBV6-1	-	TRBJ1-1	-	TGTGCCAGCAGTGAAAGGAGGGGAGCTTTCTTT	CASSERRGAFF
TRBV12-3/TRBV12-4	-	TRBJ1-3	-	TGTGCCAGCAGCCGAGCCTCTGGAAACACCATATATTTT	CASSRASGNTIYF
TRBV29-1	TRBD2	TRBJ2-1	once	TGCAGCGTGTCCGGGGGGTTCGGCAATGAGCAGTTCTTC	CSVSGGFGNEQFF
TRBV7-2	-	TRBJ1-6	-	TGTGCCAGCAGCTTAGTCTATTCACCCCTCCACTTT	CASSLVYSPLHF
TRBV10-3	TRBD2	TRBJ2-1	-	TGTGCCATCAGTGGCGCGGGGGAATACCGGACAAACAATGAGCAGTTCTTC	CAISGAGEYRTNNEQFF
TRBV10-3	-	TRBJ1-1	-	TGTGCCATCAGCCCCGGGAGGGGTGACACTGAAGCTTTCTTT	CAISPGRGDTEAFF
TRBV27	TRBD1	TRBJ1-4	-	TGTGCCAGCAGCTCCAGACTTGGGACAGTTAGTGAAAAACTGTTTTTT	CASSSRLGTVSEKLFF
TRBV5-5	TRBD1	TRBJ2-7	-	TGTGCCAGCAGCAACACAGGGGCCCCTCTCTACGAGCAGTACTTC	CASSNTGAPLYEQYF
TRBV5-4	TRBD2	TRBJ2-7	-	TGTGCCAGCAGCTTTTTTACTAGCGGACCCTACGAGCAGTACTTC	CASSFFTSGPYEQYF
TRBV3-1/TRBV3-2	TRBD2	TRBJ2-1	-	TGTGCCAGCAGCCAGTTTAGCGGGAGCAATGAGCAGTTCTTC	CASSQFSGSNEQFF
TRBV19	-	TRBJ2-1	-	TGTGCCAGTAGTCCCAGGACTGGGAGCTCCTACAATGAGCAGTTCTTC	CASSPRTGSSYNEQFF
TRBV2	TRBD1	TRBJ1-4	-	TGTGCCAGCAGTGCGACAGGGTATACTAATGAAAAACTGTTTTTT	CASSATGYTNEKLFF
TRBV7-6	TRBD2	TRBJ2-7	-	TGTGCCAGCAGCCCCGGACTAGCGGGGGGCTCGAGCTCCTACGAGCAGTACTTC	CASSPGLAGGSSSYEQYF
TRBV5-6	-	TRBJ2-7	-	TGTGCCAGCAGCTCCGGGGACTACGAGCAGTACTTC	CASSSGDYEQYF
TRBV9	-	TRBJ1-2	-	TGTGCCAGCAGCCACACCGATGGCTACACCTTC	CASSHTDGYTF
TRBV4-1	TRBD1	TRBJ2-6	few	TGCGCCAGCAGCCAAGTAATCACGACAGGGCGTTTTGTCTCTGGGGCCAACGTCCTGACTTTC	CASSQVITTGRFVSGANVLTF
TRBV29-1	TRBD1	TRBJ1-1	-	TGCAGCGTACGACAGGGCGGGTACACTGAAGCTTTCTTT	CSVRQGGYTEAFF
TRBV9	TRBD1	TRBJ2-1	-	TGTGCCAGCAGCCCCAGACAGGGGGCTTCCTACAATGAGCAGTTCTTC	CASSPRQGASYNEQFF
TRBV9	-	TRBJ1-1	-	TGTGCCAGCCGCAGCGTTGGCGGGGGGTACACTGAAGCTTTCTTT	CASRSVGGGYTEAFF
TRBV9	TRBD2	TRBJ2-1	-	TGTGCCAGCAGCCGAAGTAAGACTAGCGGGAGTTTCGATGAGCAGTTCTTC	CASSRSKTSGSFDEQFF
TRBV28	-	TRBJ2-7	-	TGTGCCAGCACAACCATATCAGGGAACGAGCAGTACTTC	CASTTISGNEQYF
TRBV18	TRBD1	TRBJ1-5	-	TGTGCCAGCTCACTTCGTCCGGGACAGGCTTCGCTAGGGACGAATTTT	CASSLRPGQASLGTNF
TRBV24-1	TRBD1	TRBJ2-3	-	TGTGCCACCAGTGCCAATAGGGGGACAGCCTACACAGATACGCAGTATTTT	CATSANRGTAYTDTQYF
TRBV19	TRBD1	TRBJ2-6	-	TGTGCCAGTAGTATTATGGGACAGGGGAGCTACGCTGGGGCCAACGTCCTGACTTTC	CASSIMGQGSYAGANVLTF
TRBV6-4	TRBD2	TRBJ2-1	-	TGTGCCAGTTCGAGCGGGAGGGCCAATGAGCAGTTCTTC	CASSSGRANEQFF
TRBV24-1	-	TRBJ2-1	-	TGTGCCACCAGTGATCCCTCGGGACTCTCCTACAATGAGCAGTTCTTC	CATSDPSGLSYNEQFF
TRBV5-1	TRBD1	TRBJ1-1	-	TGCGCCAGCAGCACAGACAGGGGGCTCACTGAAGCTTTCTTT	CASSTDRGLTEAFF
TRBV12-3/TRBV12-4	-	TRBJ1-5	once	TGTGCCAGCAGTTACAGTCATCAGCCCCAGCATTTT	CASSYSHQPQHF
TRBV11-3	-	TRBJ2-5	-	TGTGCCAGCAGCGGGGAGCGAGAGACCCAGTACTTC	CASSGERETQYF
TRBV24-1	TRBD2	TRBJ2-1	-	TGTGCCACCAGTGACTCTGAACTAGCGGGAGGGTACAATGAGCAGTTCTTC	CATSDSELAGGYNEQFF
TRBV3-1/TRBV3-2	-	TRBJ2-7	-	TGTGCCAGCAGCCCTCGAGCCTCATCCTACGAGCAGTACTTC	CASSPRASSYEQYF
TRBV7-6	-	TRBJ2-5	-	TGTGCCAGCAGCTTTTTAGTTACAGAGACCCAGTACTTC	CASSFLVTETQYF
TRBV5-4	-	TRBJ1-1	-	TGTGCCAGCAGCTCACAGGGATCGAACACTGAAGCTTTCTTT	CASSSQGSNTEAFF
TRBV18	-	TRBJ1-1	-	TGTGCCAGCTCACCACCCCTCGTTATGAACACTGAAGCTTTCTTT	CASSPPLVMNTEAFF
TRBV7-9	-	TRBJ1-2	-	TGTGCCAGCAGCCCCTCGGGAATGGTCTATGGCTACACCTTC	CASSPSGMVYGYTF
TRBV6-1	TRBD1	TRBJ1-5	few	TGTGCCAGCAGTGGACAGGGAAAGGTATTAAGGAGCAATCAGCCCCAGCATTTT	CASSGQGKVLRSNQPQHF
TRBV19	TRBD1	TRBJ1-1	-	TGTGCCAGTAGTCCCGGACAGGGGAACACTGAAGCTTTCTTT	CASSPGQGNTEAFF
TRBV19	-	TRBJ2-5	few	TGTGCCAGTAGTCCGACCCCAGGTATCCAAGAGACCCAGTACTTC	CASSPTPGIQETQYF
TRBV7-2	-	TRBJ1-5	-	TGTGCCAGCAGCTTAGGATGGTCGGGACAGCCCCAGCATTTT	CASSLGWSGQPQHF
TRBV27	TRBD2	TRBJ2-5	-	TGTGCCAGCAGTTTTTTAGCGGGAGTATCCGAGACCCAGTACTTC	CASSFLAGVSETQYF
TRBV6-5	-	TRBJ2-2	-	TGTGCCAGCAGTTATGTCGACAGGGGGGAGCTGTTTTTT	CASSYVDRGELFF
TRBV9	-	TRBJ2-3	-	TGTGCCAGCAGCGCCTATGGGGGGGATACGCAGTATTTT	CASSAYGGDTQYF
TRBV28	-	TRBJ1-5	-	TGTGCCAGCAGTTTGGACAGTCAACCCCAGCATTTT	CASSLDSQPQHF
TRBV11-2	-	TRBJ1-5	-	TGTGCCAGCAGCCCCGACCGGGATCAGCCCCAGCATTTT	CASSPDRDQPQHF
TRBV11-2	TRBD1	TRBJ1-1	-	TGTGCCAGCAGCTTCCACAGGGGGGGGACTGAAGCTTTCTTT	CASSFHRGGTEAFF
TRBV7-3	-	TRBJ2-2	-	TGTGCCAGCAGCTCCACAGGCGCGAACACCGGGGAGCTGTTTTTT	CASSSTGANTGELFF
TRBV27	TRBD1	TRBJ2-7	-	TGTGCCAGCACCTCACCGGGACAGGGATCCGACGAGCAGTACTTC	CASTSPGQGSDEQYF
TRBV19	TRBD1	TRBJ2-7	-	TGTGCCAGTAGTATGAGAGGGGGCCTGGCCTACGAGCAGTACTTC	CASSMRGGLAYEQYF